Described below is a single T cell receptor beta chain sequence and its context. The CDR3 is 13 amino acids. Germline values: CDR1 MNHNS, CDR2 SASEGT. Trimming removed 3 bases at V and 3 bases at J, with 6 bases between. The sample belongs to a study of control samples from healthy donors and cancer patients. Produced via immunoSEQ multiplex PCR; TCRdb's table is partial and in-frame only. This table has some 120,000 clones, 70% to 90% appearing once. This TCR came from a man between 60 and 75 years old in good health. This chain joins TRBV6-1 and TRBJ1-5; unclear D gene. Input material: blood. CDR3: CASSEFNNQPQHF. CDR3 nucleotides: TGTGCCAGCAGTGAGTTTAACAATCAGCCCCAGCATTTT.